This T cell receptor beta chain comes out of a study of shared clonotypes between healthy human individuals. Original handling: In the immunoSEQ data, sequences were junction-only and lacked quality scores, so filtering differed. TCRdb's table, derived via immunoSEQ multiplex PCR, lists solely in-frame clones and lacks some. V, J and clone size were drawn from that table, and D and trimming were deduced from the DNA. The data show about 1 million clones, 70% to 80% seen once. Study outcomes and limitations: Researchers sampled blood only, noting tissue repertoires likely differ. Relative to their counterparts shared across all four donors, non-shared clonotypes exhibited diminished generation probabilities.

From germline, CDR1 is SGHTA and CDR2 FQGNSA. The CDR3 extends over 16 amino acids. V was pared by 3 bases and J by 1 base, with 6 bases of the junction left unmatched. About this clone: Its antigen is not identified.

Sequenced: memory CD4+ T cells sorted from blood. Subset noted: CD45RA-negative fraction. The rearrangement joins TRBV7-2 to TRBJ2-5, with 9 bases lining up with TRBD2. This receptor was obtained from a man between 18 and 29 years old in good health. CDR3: CASSFTQRGVQETQYF. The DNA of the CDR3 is TGTGCCAGCAGCTTCACGCAGCGGGGGGTCCAAGAGACCCAGTACTTC.